This is a list of T cell receptor beta chains from one sample in a study of T cells after yellow fever vaccination. TCRdb processed the 5' RACE reads anew with MiXCR; each CDR3 protein has one entry. Among about 510,000 distinct CDR3 sequences, less than 25% were seen once, and the ten largest hold about a sixth. The sequencing here drew on PBMCs, taken around 3 weeks after the first yellow fever vaccination. These receptors were obtained from a man younger than 35 who received the YFV17D yellow fever vaccine. CDR3s include the opening cysteine and the closing phenylalanine or tryptophan. The D gene is left open where the match is weak. Rows may omit the clone size; those that give it use once, few, many or a size class.

v_gene	j_gene	abundance	d_gene	CDR3nt	CDR3aa
TRBV20-1	TRBJ2-4	NA	NA	TGCAGCACAAGGCGCGGGGATGGCAAAAACATTCAGTACTTC	CSTRRGDGKNIQYF
TRBV5-1	TRBJ2-1	NA	TRBD1	TGCGCCAGCAGCTTGGGGTTGGGACAGGGCTACAATGAGCAGTTCTTC	CASSLGLGQGYNEQFF
TRBV12-3/TRBV12-4	TRBJ1-2	NA	NA	TGTGCCAGCAGTCTGAGGGGGGCGGGGATGGGCTACACCTTC	CASSLRGAGMGYTF
TRBV10-2	TRBJ2-2	NA	NA	TGCGCCAGCAGTAGGTCTCGCGACTCCTCGCGCACCGGGGAGCTGTTTTTT	CASSRSRDSSRTGELFF
TRBV9	TRBJ2-5	NA	NA	TGTGCCAGCAGCTCCGTCGGGGCAGGGGAGACCCAGTACTTC	CASSSVGAGETQYF
TRBV5-4	TRBJ1-1	NA	NA	TGTGCCAGCAGCTTGGCCGGGGACCTTAAAGTCACTGAAGCTTTCTTT	CASSLAGDLKVTEAFF
TRBV7-2	TRBJ2-1	few	TRBD2	TGTGCCAGCAGCCCGCAAGCGGGGGTCTACAATGAGCAGTTCTTC	CASSPQAGVYNEQFF
TRBV19	TRBJ2-1	NA	NA	TGTGCCAGTAGGTCGGGTTACAATGAGCAGTTCTTC	CASRSGYNEQFF
TRBV6-4	TRBJ2-1	few	NA	TGTGCCAGCAGTGACCCCTCGCCCCGGGAGTGGGGGAGCTCCTACAATGAGCAGTTCTTC	CASSDPSPREWGSSYNEQFF
TRBV27	TRBJ1-6	few	NA	TGTGCCAGCAGTTTATTCCCCTCGTCGGGTTCACCCCTCCACTTT	CASSLFPSSGSPLHF
TRBV11-2	TRBJ2-1	many	NA	TGTGCCAGCAGCTTAGGACAGCTATACAATGAGCAGTTCTTC	CASSLGQLYNEQFF
TRBV20-1	TRBJ1-3	NA	NA	TGCAGTGCTAGAGATATAGACCCCGGAAACACCATATATTTT	CSARDIDPGNTIYF
TRBV7-2	TRBJ1-1	many	NA	TGTGCCAGCAGCTTAGGTGCCTCTAAGTTTGAAGCTTTCTTT	CASSLGASKFEAFF
TRBV7-3	TRBJ2-1	many	NA	TGTGCCAGCAGCCCCGGGACTTCCCAAGAGCAGTTCTTC	CASSPGTSQEQFF
TRBV11-2	TRBJ2-5	NA	TRBD1	TGTGCCAGCAGCACCCGCTCCAGGGGGAAAGAGACCCAGTACTTC	CASSTRSRGKETQYF
TRBV11-1	TRBJ2-1	NA	TRBD2	TGTGCCAGCAGCTCCGCCAGGACTAGCGGGGGAGAAACTAATGAGCAGTTCTTC	CASSSARTSGGETNEQFF
TRBV7-6	TRBJ2-5	NA	NA	TGTGCCAGCAGCTTAGAAGGATCTCAGTACTTC	CASSLEGSQYF
TRBV12-3/TRBV12-4	TRBJ2-3	many	NA	TGTGCCAGCAGTTCCGCCCCAGGGGTCAACGATACGCAGTATTTT	CASSSAPGVNDTQYF
TRBV30	TRBJ1-2	few	TRBD1	TGTGCCTGGAGTGTGGGACAGGGAGGTCACTATGGCTACACCTTC	CAWSVGQGGHYGYTF
TRBV20-1	TRBJ2-3	NA	NA	TGCTGTGCTAGCTGGGCTCGGGGCACAGATACGCAGTATTTT	CCASWARGTDTQYF
TRBV3-1	TRBJ2-3	NA	NA	TGTGCCAGCAGCCAAGTCAGAGCAGATACGCAGTATTTT	CASSQVRADTQYF
TRBV15	TRBJ1-6	many	NA	TGTGCCACCAGCAGACCCGCGGGGGGAAGCTATAATTCACCCCTCCACTTT	CATSRPAGGSYNSPLHF
TRBV4-2	TRBJ2-2	NA	NA	TGTGCCAGCAGCCAAAGACTCACGGACACCGGGGAGCTGTTTTTT	CASSQRLTDTGELFF
TRBV30	TRBJ1-5	once	NA	TGTGCCTGCAGCGGGGGGGGCAATCAGCCCCAGCATTTT	CACSGGGNQPQHF
TRBV5-1	TRBJ2-1	many	NA	TGCGCCAGCAGCTTCTCCTCTACCCCGGTCGGGGGTGAGCAGTTCTTC	CASSFSSTPVGGEQFF
TRBV10-3	TRBJ2-1	few	NA	TGTGCCATCAGTGAAGGGCCGAGCTCCTACAATGAGCAGTTCTTC	CAISEGPSSYNEQFF
TRBV11-2	TRBJ2-3	many	NA	TGTGCCAGCAGCCGGTCCACAGATACGCAGTATTTT	CASSRSTDTQYF
TRBV7-3	TRBJ2-5	NA	TRBD2	TGTGCCAGCAGCCTTCGGGGGGAAGAAGAGACCCAGTACTTC	CASSLRGEEETQYF
TRBV28	TRBJ2-5	NA	NA	TGTGCCAGCAGCGTGGGACCCTCACTCATGTTC	CASSVGPSLMF
TRBV15	TRBJ1-3	NA	NA	TGTGCCACCAGCAGTCAAAGGGCCTCTGGAAACACCATATATTTT	CATSSQRASGNTIYF
TRBV4-3	TRBJ2-7	once	TRBD2	TGCGCCAGCAGCCAAGACCGGGCTAGCGGGGGGCGGACCGAGCAGTACTTC	CASSQDRASGGRTEQYF
TRBV29-1	TRBJ1-2	few	NA	TGCAGCCCGATTCTGATTGGGGCCAACTATGGCTACACCTTC	CSPILIGANYGYTF
TRBV7-6	TRBJ2-5	few	NA	TGTGCCAGCGCACTCCGTGGGTCCCAGTACTTC	CASALRGSQYF
TRBV5-1	TRBJ1-5	NA	NA	TGCGCCAGCAGCCCCGAGGGGGGGAATAGCAATCAGCCCCAGCATTTT	CASSPEGGNSNQPQHF
TRBV11-2	TRBJ2-5	once	NA	TGTGCCAGCAGCCCGCGCCGACTCGGGACCCAGTACTTC	CASSPRRLGTQYF
TRBV20-1	TRBJ2-5	NA	NA	TGCAGTGCTAGAGACTACCAGGGGAATCCCTCAACCTCTTTCTACTTC	CSARDYQGNPSTSFYF
TRBV19	TRBJ1-5	NA	TRBD1	TGTGCCAGTATTCGACAGGGGGGCAGCAATCAGCCCCAGCATTTT	CASIRQGGSNQPQHF
TRBV10-2	TRBJ2-1	few	NA	TGCGCCAGCGGACCGACGGGACAAGCCTACAATGAGCAGTTCTTC	CASGPTGQAYNEQFF
TRBV5-1	TRBJ2-6	many	NA	TGCGCCAGCAGCTTGGTAGGGGCTGGGGCCAACGTCCTGACTTTC	CASSLVGAGANVLTF
TRBV6-5	TRBJ2-7	few	TRBD2	TGTGCCAGCAGTTACTCCTTCGCGGGGGGTTACGAGCAGTACTTC	CASSYSFAGGYEQYF
TRBV3-1	TRBJ2-7	NA	NA	TGTGCCAGCAGCCAAGATCCCTGGGCAGGTGGGGGATCCGGAGTCGGCTACGAGCAGTACTTC	CASSQDPWAGGGSGVGYEQYF
TRBV29-1	TRBJ2-5	few	NA	TGCAGCGTGGTGAGACTCCAAGAGACCCAGTACTTC	CSVVRLQETQYF
TRBV20-1	TRBJ2-3	NA	NA	TGCAGTGCTAGCGGCCGGGACACCCTTTACACAGATACGCAGTATTTT	CSASGRDTLYTDTQYF
TRBV12-3/TRBV12-4	TRBJ2-7	few	NA	TGTGCCAGCAGTTTCTGGGGGGCGGACGAGCAGTACTTC	CASSFWGADEQYF
TRBV5-5	TRBJ1-4	NA	NA	TGTGCCAGCAGCCTACAGGGTGGCGAAAAACTGTTTTTT	CASSLQGGEKLFF
TRBV10-3	TRBJ2-7	many	NA	TGTGCCATCTCTCGGGATGGCTACGAGCAGTACTTC	CAISRDGYEQYF
TRBV12-3/TRBV12-4	TRBJ1-2	NA	TRBD1	TGTGCCAGCAGGCTAGGGGGCCTCGGTGGCTACACCTTC	CASRLGGLGGYTF
TRBV6-5	TRBJ2-2	few	NA	TGTGCCAGCTGTTACTACCCCCGTGGCAGAAAGGACACCGGGGAGCTGTTTTTT	CASCYYPRGRKDTGELFF
TRBV4-2	TRBJ2-3	few	TRBD1	TGTGCCAGCAGCTACTTCAAGACCGGGACAGGGACAGATACGCAGTATTTT	CASSYFKTGTGTDTQYF
TRBV14	TRBJ2-4	few	TRBD1	TGTGCCAGCAGCCAGGACAGGGCAAACATTCAGTACTTC	CASSQDRANIQYF
TRBV29-1	TRBJ2-3	few	NA	TGCAGCGTTGAAGACCTCGGCCGCACAGATACGCAGTATTTT	CSVEDLGRTDTQYF
TRBV3-1	TRBJ1-1	few	NA	TGTGCCAGCAGCCAAGATGGGAAGGGCGCTGAAGCTTTCTTT	CASSQDGKGAEAFF
TRBV18	TRBJ2-7	few	NA	TGTGCCAGCTCACCATCCGGGGTGCCTAAGTACGAGCAGTACTTC	CASSPSGVPKYEQYF
TRBV27	TRBJ1-6	NA	NA	TGTGCCAGCAGTTTACAGGGATTTTATTCACCCCTCCACTTT	CASSLQGFYSPLHF
TRBV3-1	TRBJ2-3	NA	TRBD2	TGTGCCAGCAGCCAAACGCCGGGACTAGCGGGGGATCCCACCACAGATACGCAGTATTTT	CASSQTPGLAGDPTTDTQYF
TRBV5-1	TRBJ2-3	few	TRBD2	TGTGCCAGCAGCTCCCGACTAGCGGGGACAGATACGCAGTATTTT	CASSSRLAGTDTQYF
TRBV7-9	TRBJ1-1	NA	NA	TGTGCCAGCAGCTTTGCGGACGTTCCTGCTACTGAAGCTTTCTTT	CASSFADVPATEAFF
TRBV4-1	TRBJ2-2	many	NA	TGCGCCAGCAGCCACAGCAAGGGTGACACCGGGGAGCTGTTTTTT	CASSHSKGDTGELFF
TRBV20-1	TRBJ2-1	NA	NA	TGCAGTGCTAGAGATTCTTACGGGGGCCTCAACTACAATGAGCAGTTCTTC	CSARDSYGGLNYNEQFF
TRBV30	TRBJ1-5	few	TRBD1	TGTGCCTGGACCGGGACAGGGGATAGCAATCAGCCCCAGCATTTT	CAWTGTGDSNQPQHF